This T cell receptor beta chain is from a study of regulatory T cells in long-lasting Graves disease. The time point here: newly diagnosed GD, antithyroid drugs for less than 3 months. The TCR library used RNA extracted from PBMCs. This clonotype was detected ten times or more. Building of the TCR beta libraries involved iRepertoire HTBI primers and Arm-PCR of CDR3 regions. MiXCR, run by TCRdb on the multiplex PCR reads, gives a single entry per CDR3 protein. The data show some 560,000 distinct CDR3 sequences, 15% to 20% seen once. These data were likewise used in another study, on T cells in Graves' hyperthyroidism and ophthalmopathy. That source notes: Graves' hyperthyroidism was deemed stable given no ophthalmopathy progression within 18 months. Patients aged 18 to 65 had newly diagnosed hyperthyroidism lasting under 2 months. Most expanded thyroid clonotypes above 0.001 recurred in blood.

The sequencing used peripheral blood mononuclear cells (PBMCs), collected at new diagnosis, from a patient treated with antithyroid drugs. This receptor was taken from a woman aged 35-60 years with Graves disease.

The CDR3, as DNA: TGTGCCATCAGTGTACAGGGGAACACTGAAGCTTTCTTT. This translates into CAISVQGNTEAFF. J is TRBJ1-1 and V is TRBV10-3; D may be TRBD1 (6 bases). This CDR3 comprises 13 residues. The germline V gene encodes CDR1 ENHRY and CDR2 SYGVKD. V lost 4 bases to trimming and J lost 1 base, with 7 bases between them.